The TCR beta chain under discussion was sequenced for a study of shared clonotypes between healthy human individuals. Generated by immunoSEQ multiplex PCR, the TCRdb table keeps only in-frame clones and is missing some. The sample includes about 1.4 million clones, roughly 96% of them seen just once. The CDR3 spans 13 residues. The germline CDR1 and CDR2 sequences are SGHAT and FQNNGV. V gave up 3 bases and J gave up 6 bases, with 8 bases separating them. This chain joins TRBV11-2 and TRBJ1-4; D gene unclear. The specimen sequenced was naive CD4+ T cells sorted from blood. Subset in this sample: CD45RA+ positively selected. This clonotype originated in a man younger than 40 in good health. This CDR3 reads CASSFSADEKLFF. In DNA form, the CDR3 reads TGTGCCAGCAGCTTTTCGGCAGATGAAAAACTGTTTTTT.